The sequence of this T cell receptor beta chain was determined in a study of Graves' ophthalmopathy and Graves' hyperthyroidism. Using RNA transcripts, the TCR beta CDR3 regions were amplified. Following a first-round RT-PCR that used HTBI primers, a second-round multiplex PCR was carried out. TCRdb re-analysed the multiplex PCR reads in MiXCR, keeping a single row per CDR3 protein. This table holds some 1.1 million distinct CDR3 sequences, about two fifths found once. This clonotype was seen just once. Its antigen is currently unknown. V dropped 3 bases and J dropped 5; count of bases not matched to a gene: 7. The V gene's germline CDR1 is SGDLS and CDR2 YYNGEE. The CDR3 covers 15 residues. Study conclusions and caveats: For separating ophthalmopathy from stable hyperthyroidism, a 13-signature model gave 85% to 90% sensitivity and about 82% specificity.

The genes are TRBV9 and TRBJ2-5, with 10 bases identical to TRBD2. The material sequenced was peripheral blood or thyroid tissue (not recorded which). This clonotype was sampled from an adult man with Graves' hyperthyroidism. CDR3 DNA: TGTGCCAGCAGCGAACTAGCGGGATATGGGGAGACCCAGTACTTC. Its translation is CASSELAGYGETQYF.